The present T cell receptor beta chain was sequenced within a study of cytomegalovirus exposure and HLA in healthy donors. Use of 60 Vbeta and 13 Jbeta primers characterized the PCR. Sequencing was performed with immunoSEQ multiplex PCR; in TCRdb, only in-frame clones are kept and a portion is missing. The sample carries about 190,000 clones, more than 70% recorded once. Trimming took off 5 bases at V and 8 bases at J, with 12 bases between the two ends. CDR1 is MNHEY and CDR2 is SMNVEV in the germline V gene (reference sequence). CDR3 size: 12 residues. The sequenced material came from PBMCs. The chain links TRBV27 to TRBJ1-2; the D gene is possibly TRBD1 (6 bases). This TCR was recovered from a woman aged 40 to 50 in good health and CMV-seronegative. The CDR3 is CASSGTGTGYTF. In DNA, the CDR3 is TGTGCCAGCAGTGGTACAGGGACAGGCTACACCTTC.